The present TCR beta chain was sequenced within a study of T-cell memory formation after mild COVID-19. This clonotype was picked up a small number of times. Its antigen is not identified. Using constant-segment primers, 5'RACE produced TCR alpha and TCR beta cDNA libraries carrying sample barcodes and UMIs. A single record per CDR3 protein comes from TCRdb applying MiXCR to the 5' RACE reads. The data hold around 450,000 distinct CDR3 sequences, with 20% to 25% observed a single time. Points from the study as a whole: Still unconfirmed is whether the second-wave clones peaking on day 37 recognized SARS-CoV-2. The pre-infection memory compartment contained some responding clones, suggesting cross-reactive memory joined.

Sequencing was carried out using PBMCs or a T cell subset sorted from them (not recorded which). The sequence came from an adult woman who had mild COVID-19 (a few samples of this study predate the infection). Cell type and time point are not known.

CDR3 in DNA: TGCGCCAGCAGCCAAGAGGTAAATCGGGCGCAGTATTTT. Amino acid sequence: CASSQEVNRAQYF. The J gene is TRBJ2-3, the V gene TRBV4-3; D ambiguous. Looked up from germline, CDR1 is LGHNA and CDR2 is YSLEER. V lost 0 bases, J lost 10 bases, and 11 bases lay in between. The CDR3 totals 13 residues.